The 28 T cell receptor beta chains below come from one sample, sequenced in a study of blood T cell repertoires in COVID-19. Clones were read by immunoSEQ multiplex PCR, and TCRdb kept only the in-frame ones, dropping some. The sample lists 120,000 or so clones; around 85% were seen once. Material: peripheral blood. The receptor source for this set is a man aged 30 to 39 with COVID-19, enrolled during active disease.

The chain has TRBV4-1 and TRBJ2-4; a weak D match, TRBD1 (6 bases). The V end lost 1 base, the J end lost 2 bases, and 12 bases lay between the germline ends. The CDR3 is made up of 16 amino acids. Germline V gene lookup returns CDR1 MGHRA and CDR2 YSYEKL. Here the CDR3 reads CASSQVTGTSKNIQYF. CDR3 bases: TGCGCCAGCAGCCAAGTGACCGGGACATCCAAAAACATTCAGTACTTC.

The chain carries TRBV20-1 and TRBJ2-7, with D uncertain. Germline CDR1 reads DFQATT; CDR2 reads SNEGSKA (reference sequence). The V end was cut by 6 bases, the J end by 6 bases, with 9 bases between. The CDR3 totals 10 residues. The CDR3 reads CSALFGEQYF. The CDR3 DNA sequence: TGCAGTGCATTGTTCGGCGAGCAGTACTTC.

DNA of the CDR3: TGTGCCTGGAGTGGGGGCAGCTTAAACACTGAAGCTTTCTTT. Translating gives CAWSGGSLNTEAFF. The J gene is TRBJ1-1, the V gene TRBV30, with a weak D call TRBD1 (5 bases). This CDR3 contains 14 residues. CDR1 is GTSNPN and CDR2 is SVGIG in the germline V gene (reference sequence). Trimming removed 1 base at V and 2 bases at J, with 11 bases between. Filled out from reference TRBV30 and TRBJ1-1, the complete variable domain reads SQTIHQWPATLVQPVGSPLSLECTVEGTSNPNLYWYRQAAGRGLQLLFYSVGIGQISSEVPQNLSASRPQDRQFILSSKKLLLSDSGFYLCAWSGGSLNTEAFFGQGTRLTVV.

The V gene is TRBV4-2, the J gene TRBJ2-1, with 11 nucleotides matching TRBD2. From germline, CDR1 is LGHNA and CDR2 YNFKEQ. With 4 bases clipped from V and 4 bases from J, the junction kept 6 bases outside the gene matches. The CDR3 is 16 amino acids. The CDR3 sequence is CASSPGASGRYNEQFF. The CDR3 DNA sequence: TGTGCCAGCAGCCCTGGGGCTAGCGGGAGGTACAATGAGCAGTTCTTC.

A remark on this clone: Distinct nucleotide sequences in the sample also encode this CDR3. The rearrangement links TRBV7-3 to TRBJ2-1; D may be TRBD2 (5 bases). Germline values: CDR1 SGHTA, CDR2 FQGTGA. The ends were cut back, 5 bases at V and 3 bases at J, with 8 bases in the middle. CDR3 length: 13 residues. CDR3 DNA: TGTGCCAGCAGCCTCAGCGGCTACAATGAGCAGTTCTTC. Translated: CASSLSGYNEQFF.

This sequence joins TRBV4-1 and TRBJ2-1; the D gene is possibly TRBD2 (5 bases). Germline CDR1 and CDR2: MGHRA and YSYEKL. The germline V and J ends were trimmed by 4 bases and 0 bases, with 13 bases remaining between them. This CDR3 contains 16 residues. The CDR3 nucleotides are TGCGCCAGCAGCCCCTCCGGGGATAACTCCTACAATGAGCAGTTCTTC. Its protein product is CASSPSGDNSYNEQFF.

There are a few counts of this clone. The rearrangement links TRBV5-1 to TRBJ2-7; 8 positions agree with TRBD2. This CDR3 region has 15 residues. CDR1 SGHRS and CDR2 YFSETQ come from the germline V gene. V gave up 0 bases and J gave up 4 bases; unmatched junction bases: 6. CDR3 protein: CASSLARSGSYEQYF. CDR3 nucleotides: TGCGCCAGCAGCTTGGCCCGGAGCGGGAGTTACGAGCAGTACTTC.

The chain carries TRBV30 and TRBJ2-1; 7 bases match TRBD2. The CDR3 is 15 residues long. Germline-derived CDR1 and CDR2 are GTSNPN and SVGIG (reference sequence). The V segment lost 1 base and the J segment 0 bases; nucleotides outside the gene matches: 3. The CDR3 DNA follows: TGTGCCTGGAGTGAGGGACTAAGCTCCTACAATGAGCAGTTCTTC. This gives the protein CAWSEGLSSYNEQFF.

The CDR3 DNA is TGCGCCAGCAGCTTGGGAGGACTTAAGGGGACAGAGAATGAAAAACTGTTTTTT. Translation: CASSLGGLKGTENEKLFF. The chain couples TRBV5-1 to TRBJ1-4; the match to TRBD1 covers 7 bases. The V gene's germline CDR1 is SGHRS and CDR2 YFSETQ. V was clipped by 0 bases and J by 5 bases; unmatched bases: 13. The length of the CDR3 is 18 residues.

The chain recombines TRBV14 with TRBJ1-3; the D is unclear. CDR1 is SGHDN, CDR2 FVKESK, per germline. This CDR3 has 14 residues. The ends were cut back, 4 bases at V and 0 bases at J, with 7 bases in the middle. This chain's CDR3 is CASSPGSSGNTIYF. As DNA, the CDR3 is TGTGCCAGCAGCCCGGGAAGCTCTGGAAACACCATATATTTT.

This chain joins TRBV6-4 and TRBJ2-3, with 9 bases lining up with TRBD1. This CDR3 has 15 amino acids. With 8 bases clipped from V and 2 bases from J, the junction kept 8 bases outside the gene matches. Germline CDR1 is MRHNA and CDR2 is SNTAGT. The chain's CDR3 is CASRPGQGITDTQYF. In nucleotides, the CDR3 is TGTGCCAGCCGACCGGGACAGGGAATCACAGATACGCAGTATTTT.

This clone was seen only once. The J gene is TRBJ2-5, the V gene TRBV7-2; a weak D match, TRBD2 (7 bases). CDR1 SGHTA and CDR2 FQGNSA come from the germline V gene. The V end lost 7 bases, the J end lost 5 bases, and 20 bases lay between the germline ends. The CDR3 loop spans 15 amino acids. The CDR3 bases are TGTGCCAGCACAAAGGGGGAGGGACTCGGGGAGACCCAGTACTTC. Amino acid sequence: CASTKGEGLGETQYF.

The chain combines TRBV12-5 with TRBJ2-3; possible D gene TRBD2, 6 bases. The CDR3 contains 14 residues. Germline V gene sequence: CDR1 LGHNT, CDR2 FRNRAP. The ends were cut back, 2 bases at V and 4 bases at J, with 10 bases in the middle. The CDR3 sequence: CASGLTGGADTQYF. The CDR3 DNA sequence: TGTGCTAGTGGTTTGACCGGGGGAGCAGATACGCAGTATTTT.

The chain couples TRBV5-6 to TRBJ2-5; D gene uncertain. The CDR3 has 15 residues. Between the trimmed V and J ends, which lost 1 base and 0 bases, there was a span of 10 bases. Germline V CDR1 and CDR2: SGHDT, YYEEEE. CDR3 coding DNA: TGTGCCAGCAGCTTGAAACCACTGTACCAAGAGACCCAGTACTTC. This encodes CASSLKPLYQETQYF.

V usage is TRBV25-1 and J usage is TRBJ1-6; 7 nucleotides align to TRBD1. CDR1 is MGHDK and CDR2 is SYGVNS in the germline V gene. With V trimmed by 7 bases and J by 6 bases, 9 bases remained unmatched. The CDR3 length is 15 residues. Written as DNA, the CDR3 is TGTGCCAGCACTACAGGGGTTTTATCTAATTCACCCCTCCACTTT. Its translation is CASTTGVLSNSPLHF.

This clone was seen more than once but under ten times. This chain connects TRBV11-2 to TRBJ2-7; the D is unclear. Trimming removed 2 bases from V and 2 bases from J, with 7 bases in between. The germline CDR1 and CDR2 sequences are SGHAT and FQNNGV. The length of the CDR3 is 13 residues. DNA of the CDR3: TGTGCCAGCAGCTTAATCAGAACCTACGAGCAGTACTTC. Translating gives CASSLIRTYEQYF.

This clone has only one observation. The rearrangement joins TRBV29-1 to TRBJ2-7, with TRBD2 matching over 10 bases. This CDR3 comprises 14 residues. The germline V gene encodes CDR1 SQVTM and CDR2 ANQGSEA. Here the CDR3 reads CISTPGTSAEEQYF. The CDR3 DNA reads TGCATATCGACCCCCGGGACTAGCGCCGAAGAGCAGTACTTC.

The CDR3 protein is CASSEAGGARIGYTF. The CDR3 DNA sequence: TGTGCCAGCAGTGAAGCGGGGGGGGCGCGTATAGGCTACACCTTC. J is TRBJ1-2 and V is TRBV2; D perhaps matches TRBD1 (6 bases). The CDR3 covers 15 residues. Looked up from germline, CDR1 is SNHLY and CDR2 is FYNNEI. V lost 0 bases, J lost 8 bases, and 16 bases lay in between.

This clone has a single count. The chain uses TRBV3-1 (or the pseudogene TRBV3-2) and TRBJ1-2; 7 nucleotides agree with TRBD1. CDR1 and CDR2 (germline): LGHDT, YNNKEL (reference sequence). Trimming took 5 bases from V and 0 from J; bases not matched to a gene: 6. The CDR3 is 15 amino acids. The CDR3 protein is CASSGRGTANYGYTF. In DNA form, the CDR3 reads TGTGCCAGCAGCGGACGCGGGACAGCTAACTATGGCTACACCTTC.

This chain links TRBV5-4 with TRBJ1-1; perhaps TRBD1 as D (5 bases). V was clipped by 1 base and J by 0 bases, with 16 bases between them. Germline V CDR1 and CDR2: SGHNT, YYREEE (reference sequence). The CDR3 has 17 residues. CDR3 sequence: CASSLRGRVFMNTEAFF. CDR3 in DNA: TGTGCCAGCAGCTTGAGGGGCAGGGTTTTCATGAACACTGAAGCTTTCTTT.

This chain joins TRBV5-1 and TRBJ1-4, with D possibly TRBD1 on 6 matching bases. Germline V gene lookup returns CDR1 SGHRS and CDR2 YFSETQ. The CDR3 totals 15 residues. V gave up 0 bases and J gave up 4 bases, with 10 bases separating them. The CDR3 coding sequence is TGCGCCAGCAGCTTGGCCGGACAGATTAATGAAAAACTGTTTTTT. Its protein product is CASSLAGQINEKLFF.

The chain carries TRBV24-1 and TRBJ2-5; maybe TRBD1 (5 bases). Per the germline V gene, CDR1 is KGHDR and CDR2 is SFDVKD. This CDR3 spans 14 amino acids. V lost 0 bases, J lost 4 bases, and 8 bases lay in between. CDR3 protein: CATSDLQGLETQYF. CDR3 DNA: TGTGCCACCAGTGATTTGCAGGGCTTAGAGACCCAGTACTTC.

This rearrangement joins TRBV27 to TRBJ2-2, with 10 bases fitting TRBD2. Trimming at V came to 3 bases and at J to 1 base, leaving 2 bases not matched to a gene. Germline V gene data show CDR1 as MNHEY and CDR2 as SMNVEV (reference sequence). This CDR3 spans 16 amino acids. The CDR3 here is CASSFTSGMNTGELFF. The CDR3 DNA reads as TGTGCCAGCAGTTTTACTAGCGGGATGAACACCGGGGAGCTGTTTTTT.

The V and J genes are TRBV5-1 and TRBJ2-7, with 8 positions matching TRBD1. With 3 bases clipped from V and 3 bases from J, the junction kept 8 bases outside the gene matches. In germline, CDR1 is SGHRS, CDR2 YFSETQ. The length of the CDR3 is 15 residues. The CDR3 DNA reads TGCGCCAGCAGCTACTATTTACAGGGGGACTACGAGCAGTACTTC. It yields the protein CASSYYLQGDYEQYF.

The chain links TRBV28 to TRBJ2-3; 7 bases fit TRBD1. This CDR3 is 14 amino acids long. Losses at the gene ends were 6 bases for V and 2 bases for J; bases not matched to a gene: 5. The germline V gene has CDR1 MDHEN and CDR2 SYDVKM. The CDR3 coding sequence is TGTGCCAGCAGACCGGGACAGTACACAGATACGCAGTATTTT. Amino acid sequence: CASRPGQYTDTQYF.

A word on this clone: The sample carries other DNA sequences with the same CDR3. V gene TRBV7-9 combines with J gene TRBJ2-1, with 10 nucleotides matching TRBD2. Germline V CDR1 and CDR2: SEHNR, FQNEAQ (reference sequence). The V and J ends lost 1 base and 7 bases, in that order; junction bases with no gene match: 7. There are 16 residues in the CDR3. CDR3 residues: CASSLGLAGDLNEQFF. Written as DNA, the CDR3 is TGTGCCAGCAGCTTAGGTCTAGCGGGAGATTTAAATGAGCAGTTCTTC.

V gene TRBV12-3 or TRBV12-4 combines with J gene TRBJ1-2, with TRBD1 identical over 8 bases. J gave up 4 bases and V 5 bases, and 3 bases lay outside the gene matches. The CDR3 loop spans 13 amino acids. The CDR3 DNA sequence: TGTGCCAGCAGTCTCGGGACAGGCTATGGCTACACCTTC. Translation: CASSLGTGYGYTF.

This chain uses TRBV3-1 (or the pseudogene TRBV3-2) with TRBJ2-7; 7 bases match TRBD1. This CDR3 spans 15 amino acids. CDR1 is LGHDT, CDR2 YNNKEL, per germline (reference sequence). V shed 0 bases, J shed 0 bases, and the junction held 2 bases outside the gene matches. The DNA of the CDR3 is TGTGCCAGCAGCCAAGAGACAGGGAGCTCCTACGAGCAGTACTTC. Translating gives CASSQETGSSYEQYF.